The clone carrying this TCR beta chain was detected only once. Some clones are missing from TCRdb's copy, which holds only in-frame ones; the method was immunoSEQ multiplex PCR. In the table there are around 60,000 clones, 70% to 80% of which are singletons. This entry is derived from a study of T cell clones after liver transplantation. The CDR3 loop spans 15 amino acids. Germline V gene lookup returns CDR1 MDHEN and CDR2 SYDVKM. The trim removed 4 bases at V and 4 bases at J, leaving 8 bases unmatched. The sample in question was CD4+ T cells from blood, obtained before liver transplant. The chain carries TRBV28 and TRBJ1-2; 8 nucleotides align to TRBD1. The receptor was isolated from a human donor who received a liver transplant. This CDR3 reads CASSSSQGAPYGYTF. The DNA of the CDR3 is TGTGCCAGCAGTTCGTCGCAGGGGGCCCCCTATGGCTACACCTTC.